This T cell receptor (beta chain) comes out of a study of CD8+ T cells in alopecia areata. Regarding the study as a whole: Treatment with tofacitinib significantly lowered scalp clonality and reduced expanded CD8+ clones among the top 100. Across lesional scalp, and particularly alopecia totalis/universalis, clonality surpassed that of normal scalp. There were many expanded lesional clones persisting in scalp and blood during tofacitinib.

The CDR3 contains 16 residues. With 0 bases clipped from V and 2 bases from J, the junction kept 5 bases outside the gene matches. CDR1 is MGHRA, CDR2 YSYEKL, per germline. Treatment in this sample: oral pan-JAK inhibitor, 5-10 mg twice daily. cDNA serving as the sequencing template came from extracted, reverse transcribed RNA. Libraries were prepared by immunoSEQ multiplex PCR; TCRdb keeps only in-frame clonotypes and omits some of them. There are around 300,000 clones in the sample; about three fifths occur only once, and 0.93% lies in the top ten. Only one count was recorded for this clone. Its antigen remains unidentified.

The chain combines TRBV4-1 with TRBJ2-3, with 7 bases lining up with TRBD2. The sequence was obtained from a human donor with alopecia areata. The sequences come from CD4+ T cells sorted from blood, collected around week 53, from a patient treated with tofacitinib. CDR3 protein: CASSQDRDYYTDTQYF. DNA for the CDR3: TGCGCCAGCAGCCAAGATCGGGACTACTACACAGATACGCAGTATTTT.